These 18 T cell receptor beta chains were all obtained from the same sample, sequenced in a study of blood T cell repertoires in COVID-19. This table comes from immunoSEQ multiplex PCR, and its TCRdb copy is limited to in-frame clones, with some not included. The sample has approximately 97,000 clones, 85% seen once. Input material: peripheral blood. These TCRs come from an elderly man with acute or convalescent COVID-19.

The CDR3 here is CASSSRGNSPLHF. In DNA, the CDR3 is TGTGCCAGCAGCTCAAGGGGGAATTCACCCCTCCACTTT. The rearrangement uses TRBV5-8 and TRBJ1-6; TRBD1 might be the D (6 bases). The germline V gene encodes CDR1 SGHTS and CDR2 YDEGEE. Between the trimmed V and J ends, which lost 3 bases and 7 bases, there was a span of 8 bases. This CDR3 has 13 residues.

The chain uses TRBV19 and TRBJ1-1; D gene ambiguous. Germline lookup yields CDR1 LNHDA and CDR2 SQIVND (reference sequence). The CDR3 runs to 13 residues. V was pared by 3 bases and J by 1 base, with 6 bases between. CDR3 coding DNA: TGTGCCAGTAGTATTCTCAGGAACACTGAAGCTTTCTTT. Encoded protein: CASSILRNTEAFF.

The rearrangement links TRBV5-4 to TRBJ1-6; D perhaps matches TRBD1 (6 bases). Trimming pared 4 bases from V and 7 bases from J, leaving 9 bases between. This CDR3 comprises 13 residues. The germline V gene has CDR1 SGHNT and CDR2 YYREEE (reference sequence). CDR3 loop: CASSPTGNSPLHF. In DNA form, the CDR3 reads TGTGCCAGCAGCCCGACAGGAAATTCACCCCTCCACTTT.

The J gene is TRBJ2-3, the V gene TRBV7-9; 8 bases fit TRBD2. Germline V gene data show CDR1 as SEHNR and CDR2 as FQNEAQ (reference sequence). The CDR3 contains 18 residues. V trimming: 2 bases; J trimming: 0 bases; junction bases outside the gene matches: 10. As DNA, the CDR3 is TGTGCCAGCAGCTTACTAGCGGGTCCCTCCCGGAGCACAGATACGCAGTATTTT. The encoded protein is CASSLLAGPSRSTDTQYF.

This clone was counted once. The chain combines TRBV28 with TRBJ1-5; D call uncertain. From germline, CDR1 is MDHEN and CDR2 SYDVKM. The CDR3 is 15 amino acids. V was trimmed by 6 bases and J by 2 bases, leaving 14 bases between them. The CDR3 coding sequence is TGTGCCAGCAGCCCCGACAATAGGCGCAATCAGCCCCAGCATTTT. Its translation: CASSPDNRRNQPQHF.

The V gene is TRBV6-5, the J gene TRBJ1-1, with 9 bases that match TRBD1. Trimming at V came to 6 bases and at J to 1 base, leaving 3 bases not matched to a gene. The CDR3 is 14 residues long. CDR1 is MNHEY and CDR2 is SVGAGI in the germline V gene. The CDR3 sequence is CASRPGQGNTEAFF. The CDR3 coding sequence is TGTGCCAGCAGACCGGGACAGGGGAACACTGAAGCTTTCTTT.

The chain combines TRBV7-9 with TRBJ1-1; possible D gene TRBD1, 5 bases. The CDR3 spans 12 residues. Looked up from germline, CDR1 is SEHNR and CDR2 is FQNEAQ (reference sequence). Trimming left V 4 bases short and J 7 bases short, with 10 bases between. In DNA form, the CDR3 reads TGTGCCAGCAGCTCCTCAAGGGGTGAAGCTTTCTTT. This sequence encodes CASSSSRGEAFF.

This chain uses TRBV2 with TRBJ1-1; the D is unclear. V lost 4 bases and J lost 8, with 14 bases in between. Germline CDR1 SNHLY, CDR2 FYNNEI. The CDR3 extends over 13 amino acids. CDR3 in DNA: TGTGCCAGCAGTGGGGGTACGGGGAGGGAAGCTTTCTTT. This sequence encodes CASSGGTGREAFF.

This sequence joins TRBV5-6 and TRBJ1-2, with TRBD1 matching 7 bases. CDR1 and CDR2 from the germline V gene are SGHDT and YYEEEE. This CDR3 region has 15 residues. After removal of 1 base from V and 7 bases from J, the junction contained 10 bases not matched to a gene. CDR3 region: CASSLSGGQAGGYTF. In DNA, the CDR3 is TGTGCCAGCAGCTTGTCAGGAGGACAGGCGGGTGGCTACACCTTC.

The gene calls are TRBV3-1 (or the pseudogene TRBV3-2) and TRBJ2-7; the D gene is possibly TRBD1 (6 bases). This CDR3 contains 13 residues. V lost 0 bases to trimming and J lost 11 bases, with 14 bases between them. Germline CDR1 reads LGHDT; CDR2 reads YNNKEL (reference sequence). CDR3 nucleotide sequence: TGTGCCAGCAGCCAAGAGCCCCAGGGGAACGAGTACTTC. Amino acids: CASSQEPQGNEYF.

The chain links TRBV7-3 to TRBJ1-1, with 10 bases lining up with TRBD1. V gave up 6 bases and J gave up 1 base; unmatched junction bases: 11. Germline V gene sequence: CDR1 SGHTA, CDR2 FQGTGA. This CDR3 has 17 amino acids. CDR3 coding DNA: TGTGCCAGCAGTCCCCCCTGGGGACAGGGGTCGAACACTGAAGCTTTCTTT. This translates into CASSPPWGQGSNTEAFF. The variable domain in full, completed from reference TRBV7-3 and TRBJ1-1, reads GAGVSQTPSNKVTEKGKYVELRCDPISGHTALYWYRQSLGQGPEFLIYFQGTGAADDSGLPNDRFFAVRPEGSVSTLKIQRTERGDSAVYLCASSPPWGQGSNTEAFFGQGTRLTVV.

The V and J genes are TRBV6-2 or TRBV6-3 and TRBJ2-7; D gene ambiguous. CDR1 is MNHEY and CDR2 is SVGEGT in the germline V gene. The CDR3 is 13 residues long. Deletions cut 2 bases from V and 2 bases from J, with 7 bases between. CDR3 region: CASSYGPAYEQYF. The CDR3 DNA reads as TGTGCCAGCAGTTACGGTCCAGCCTACGAGCAGTACTTC.

This rearrangement joins TRBV15 to TRBJ2-7; tentatively, D is TRBD1 (5 bases). Trimming stripped 6 bases from V and 9 bases from J, with 21 bases between. The length of the CDR3 is 14 residues. In germline, CDR1 is LNHNV, CDR2 YYDKDF (reference sequence). CDR3 sequence reads: CATSLETTASGQYF. CDR3 DNA sequence: TGTGCCACCAGTCTAGAGACGACAGCCTCCGGGCAGTACTTC.

V usage is TRBV7-9 and J usage is TRBJ1-1, with D unclear. Trimming took off 0 bases at V and 2 bases at J, with 7 bases between the two ends. CDR3 length equals 14 residues. Germline CDR1 and CDR2: SEHNR and FQNEAQ (reference sequence). In nucleotides, the CDR3 is TGTGCCAGCAGCTTAGCGAGGAAAAACACTGAAGCTTTCTTT. Its translation: CASSLARKNTEAFF.

Written as DNA, the CDR3 is TGTGCCAGCAGAATCACCGAGGCCCATGGCTACACCTTC. Translating it yields CASRITEAHGYTF. The chain couples TRBV5-4 to TRBJ1-2; D unclear. V lost 5 bases and J 6 bases, leaving 14 bases between the germline ends. CDR1 is SGHNT and CDR2 is YYREEE in the germline V gene (reference sequence). The CDR3 has 13 residues. The full variable domain, rest sourced from reference TRBV5-4 and TRBJ1-2, is ETGVTQSPTHLIKTRGQQVTLRCSSQSGHNTVSWYQQALGQGPQFIFQYYREEENGRGNFPPRFSGLQFPNYSSELNVNALELDDSALYLCASRITEAHGYTFGSGTRLTVV.

The rearrangement joins TRBV6-2 or TRBV6-3 to TRBJ1-5; D gene uncertain. The CDR3 runs to 14 residues. Deletions cut 0 bases from V and 0 bases from J, with 3 bases between. Germline assignment: CDR1 MNHEY and CDR2 SVGEGT. The CDR3 is CASSYSSSNQPQHF. The CDR3 DNA reads TGTGCCAGCAGTTACTCCAGTAGCAATCAGCCCCAGCATTTT.

The genes are TRBV10-3 and TRBJ2-5; 12 nucleotides line up with TRBD2. Germline lookup yields CDR1 ENHRY and CDR2 SYGVKD. With V trimmed by 7 bases and J by 5 bases, 5 bases remained unmatched. The CDR3 runs 14 residues. The CDR3 here is CAIKTSGSGETQYF. Here the CDR3 DNA reads TGTGCCATCAAGACTAGCGGGAGCGGCGAGACCCAGTACTTC.

The chain links TRBV24-1 to TRBJ2-1, with 10 nucleotides matching TRBD2. With V trimmed by 2 bases and J by 9 bases, 6 bases remained unmatched. The germline CDR1 and CDR2 sequences are KGHDR and SFDVKD. CDR3 length: 15 residues. Here the CDR3 reads CATSDSRGLASEQFF. Here the CDR3 DNA reads TGTGCCACCAGTGATTCTCGGGGACTAGCGAGTGAGCAGTTCTTC.